The rows below give T cell receptor beta chains drawn from one sample of a study of T cell repertoires in cytomegalovirus infection. TCRdb reprocessed the reads via MiXCR and lists one record per CDR3 protein. The sample has hundreds of thousands of distinct CDR3 sequences; about 11% are singletons. Material: PBMCs. These receptors originate from a human donor in good health (CMV status not recorded). Some clones in this sample may be carry-over from other donors' samples. CDR3s include the opening cysteine and the closing phenylalanine or tryptophan. The D gene is left open where the match is weak. The size field is filled for only some rows; it gives once, few, many or a size class.

many	TRBV2	-	14	TRBJ2-7	CASSVSSNRDEQYF	TGTGCCAGCAGTGTTAGTAGCAACAGGGACGAGCAGTACTTC
many	TRBV7-2	TRBD2	16	TRBJ2-2	CASSSYGTSYTGELFF	TGTGCCAGCAGCTCCTACGGGACTAGCTACACCGGGGAGCTGTTTTTT
many	TRBV15	-	15	TRBJ2-7	CATSRYFGLRGEQYF	TGTGCCACCAGCAGATACTTTGGGCTACGAGGCGAGCAGTACTTC
many	TRBV20-1	TRBD2	15	TRBJ2-7	CSARDLGGSSYEQYF	TGCAGTGCTAGAGATCTCGGCGGGAGCTCCTACGAGCAGTACTTC
many	TRBV12-3/TRBV12-4	-	14	TRBJ2-1	CASRARGLNNEQFF	TGTGCCAGCAGGGCTCGTGGGCTGAACAATGAGCAGTTCTTC
-	TRBV9	TRBD1	15	TRBJ2-1	CASSVAWTGSNEQFF	TGTGCCAGCAGCGTAGCTTGGACAGGGTCGAATGAGCAGTTCTTC
few	TRBV20-1	-	14	TRBJ2-7	CSARGTASSYEQYF	TGCAGTGCTAGGGGGACGGCTAGCTCCTACGAGCAGTACTTC
many	TRBV7-2	-	11	TRBJ1-6	CASSFSSPLHF	TGTGCCAGCAGCTTTTCTTCACCCCTCCACTTT
many	TRBV19	TRBD1	14	TRBJ2-5	CASARTGWGETQYF	TGTGCCAGTGCGAGGACAGGGTGGGGAGAGACCCAGTACTTC
few	TRBV4-2	TRBD2	16	TRBJ2-3	CASSQETSGSWDTQYF	TGTGCCAGCAGCCAAGAGACTAGCGGGAGTTGGGATACGCAGTATTTT
-	TRBV27	TRBD2	14	TRBJ2-3	CASSPAGEQDTQYF	TGTGCCAGCAGTCCAGCGGGAGAGCAAGATACGCAGTATTTT
many	TRBV6-1	TRBD1	15	TRBJ2-3	CASILGTGRTDTQYF	TGTGCCAGCATACTGGGGACAGGGCGCACAGATACGCAGTATTTT
many	TRBV25-1	TRBD1	16	TRBJ1-2	CASSERRRGGLYGYTF	TGTGCCAGCAGTGAACGAAGGAGAGGGGGCCTCTATGGCTACACCTTC
few	TRBV6-1	-	14	TRBJ1-1	CASSEFRVSTEAFF	TGTGCCAGCAGTGAGTTTAGGGTGAGCACTGAAGCTTTCTTT
few	TRBV29-1	-	16	TRBJ2-4	CSVEDQQGRAKNIQYF	TGCAGCGTTGAAGATCAGCAGGGGCGAGCCAAAAACATTCAGTACTTC
many	TRBV5-8	TRBD1	15	TRBJ2-1	CASNLGQARYNEQFF	TGTGCCAGCAACCTGGGACAGGCCCGGTACAATGAGCAGTTCTTC
many	TRBV6-2/TRBV6-3	-	14	TRBJ2-2	CASSPPPPAGELFF	TGTGCCAGCAGTCCTCCCCCGCCAGCCGGGGAGCTGTTTTTT
-	TRBV7-4	TRBD2	13	TRBJ2-1	CASASGSRNGQFF	TGTGCCAGCGCTAGCGGGAGCCGCAATGGGCAGTTCTTC
many	TRBV20-1	TRBD2	14	TRBJ2-5	CSAFTRGVKETQYF	TGCAGTGCCTTTACCCGGGGGGTTAAAGAGACCCAGTACTTC
-	TRBV19	-	13	TRBJ1-1	CASKDSPRGKAFF	TGTGCCAGTAAAGATTCCCCCCGGGGGAAAGCTTTCTTT
many	TRBV27	TRBD1	14	TRBJ1-5	CASTADRGVQPQHF	TGTGCCAGCACCGCTGACAGGGGGGTTCAGCCCCAGCATTTT
-	TRBV12-3/TRBV12-4	-	13	TRBJ2-3	CASSFYSGDTQYF	TGTGCCAGCAGTTTTTACTCAGGAGATACGCAGTATTTT
-	TRBV6-2/TRBV6-3	TRBD1	14	TRBJ1-1	CASSHVQGYTEAFF	TGTGCCAGCAGTCACGTACAGGGGTACACTGAAGCTTTCTTT
-	TRBV20-1	-	12	TRBJ1-1	CSANRVNTEAFF	TGCAGTGCTAACAGGGTGAACACTGAAGCTTTCTTT
many	TRBV14	TRBD2	21	TRBJ2-1	CASSQGIFGTSGVSSYNEQFF	TGTGCCAGCAGCCAAGGGATTTTCGGGACTAGCGGGGTTAGCTCCTACAATGAGCAGTTCTTC
few	TRBV20-1	-	13	TRBJ2-4	CSASPPKTNGQYF	TGCAGTGCTAGCCCCCCAAAGACCAACGGTCAGTACTTC
many	TRBV12-3/TRBV12-4	-	12	TRBJ2-7	CASSAPPKEQYF	TGTGCCAGCAGTGCCCCTCCTAAGGAGCAGTACTTC
few	TRBV19	TRBD2	17	TRBJ2-1	CASSIDPAGGFIDEQFF	TGTGCCAGTAGTATAGACCCAGCGGGGGGGTTTATCGATGAGCAGTTCTTC
-	TRBV27	-	15	TRBJ2-3	CASSLESVGTDTQYF	TGTGCCAGCAGTTTAGAAAGTGTAGGCACAGATACGCAGTATTTT
-	TRBV5-1	-	16	TRBJ1-2	CASTLGSPGEGYGYTF	TGCGCCAGCACCCTTGGGAGTCCCGGGGAGGGCTATGGCTACACCTTC
many	TRBV25-1	-	14	TRBJ2-7	CASSGGLLLYEQYF	TGTGCCAGCAGTGGGGGACTTCTACTTTACGAGCAGTACTTC
many	TRBV6-1	-	12	TRBJ1-1	CASRRANTEAFF	TGTGCCAGCAGGCGGGCTAACACTGAAGCTTTCTTT
many	TRBV29-1	TRBD2	14	TRBJ2-3	CSVSLAGEADTQYF	TGCAGCGTTTCACTAGCGGGAGAAGCAGATACGCAGTATTTT
many	TRBV6-6	TRBD2	16	TRBJ2-5	CASSYPAGGAQETQYF	TGTGCCAGCAGTTACCCAGCGGGAGGTGCACAAGAGACCCAGTACTTC
many	TRBV2	TRBD2	16	TRBJ2-1	CASSLEGLAGAGEQFF	TGTGCCAGCAGTTTGGAGGGACTAGCGGGGGCGGGTGAGCAGTTCTTC
many	TRBV6-1	-	17	TRBJ2-4	CASSPQGQGLAKNIQYF	TGTGCCAGCAGTCCTCAGGGGCAGGGTCTAGCCAAAAACATTCAGTACTTC
-	TRBV7-6	-	14	TRBJ2-2	CDSSLEGSTGELFF	TGTGACAGCAGCTTGGAGGGTAGCACCGGGGAGCTGTTTTTT
many	TRBV7-6	-	13	TRBJ2-2	CASSSISTGELFF	TGTGCCAGCAGCTCGATTTCCACCGGGGAGCTGTTTTTT
many	TRBV6-1	TRBD1	14	TRBJ1-2	CASSATGKSDGYTF	TGTGCCAGCAGCGCGACAGGGAAAAGCGATGGCTACACCTTC
many	TRBV28	-	15	TRBJ1-1	CASSPTRQLNTEAFF	TGTGCCAGCAGTCCAACAAGACAGCTGAACACTGAAGCTTTCTTT
many	TRBV12-3/TRBV12-4	-	16	TRBJ2-4	CASSLVGVLAKNIQYF	TGTGCCAGCAGTTTGGTCGGAGTTCTAGCCAAAAACATTCAGTACTTC
many	TRBV20-1	TRBD1	14	TRBJ1-1	CSARGLTGETEAFF	TGCAGTGCTAGAGGCCTTACAGGGGAAACTGAAGCTTTCTTT
many	TRBV4-2	-	14	TRBJ1-1	CASSQETASREAFF	TGTGCCAGCAGCCAAGAAACAGCAAGCCGTGAAGCTTTCTTT
-	TRBV6-6	TRBD2	17	TRBJ2-1	CASSYNKRDLSYNEQFF	TGTGCCAGCAGTTATAACAAGCGGGATCTCTCCTACAATGAGCAGTTCTTC
many	TRBV6-4	-	17	TRBJ2-3	CASSDSILPGVGDTQYF	TGTGCCAGCAGTGACTCGATACTCCCGGGAGTGGGAGATACGCAGTATTTT
many	TRBV12-3/TRBV12-4	-	12	TRBJ2-7	CASRRGGYEQYF	TGTGCCAGCAGGCGAGGAGGCTACGAGCAGTACTTC
many	TRBV7-2	-	13	TRBJ2-7	CASSLGLGYEQYF	TGTGCCAGCAGCTTAGGGCTCGGCTACGAGCAGTACTTC